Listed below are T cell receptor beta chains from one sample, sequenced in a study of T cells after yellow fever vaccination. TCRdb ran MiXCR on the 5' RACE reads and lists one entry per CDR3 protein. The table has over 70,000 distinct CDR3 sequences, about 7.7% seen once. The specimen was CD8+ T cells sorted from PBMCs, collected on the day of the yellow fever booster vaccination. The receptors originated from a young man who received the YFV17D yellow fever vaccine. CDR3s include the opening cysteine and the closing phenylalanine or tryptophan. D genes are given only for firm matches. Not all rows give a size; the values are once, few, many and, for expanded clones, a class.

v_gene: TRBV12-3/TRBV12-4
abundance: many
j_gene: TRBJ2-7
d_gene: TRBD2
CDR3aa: CASTNLAVLPEQYF
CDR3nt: TGTGCCAGCACTAACCTAGCGGTCCTCCCCGAGCAGTACTTC

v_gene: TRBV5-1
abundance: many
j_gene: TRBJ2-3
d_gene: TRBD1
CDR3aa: CASSAGQGDDTDTQYF
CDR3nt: TGCGCCAGCAGCGCGGGACAGGGGGACGACACAGATACGCAGTATTTT

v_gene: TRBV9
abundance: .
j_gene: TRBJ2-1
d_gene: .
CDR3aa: CASSVGVALGNEQFF
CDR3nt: TGTGCCAGCAGCGTAGGAGTAGCACTGGGGAATGAGCAGTTCTTC

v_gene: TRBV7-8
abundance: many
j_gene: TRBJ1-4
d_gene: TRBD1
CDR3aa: CASSLVGTGGQEKLFF
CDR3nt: TGTGCCAGCAGCTTAGTAGGGACAGGGGGACAAGAAAAACTGTTTTTT

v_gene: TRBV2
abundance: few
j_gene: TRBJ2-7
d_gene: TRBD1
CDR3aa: CASSESWDRGSYEQYF
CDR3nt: TGTGCCAGCAGTGAAAGTTGGGACAGGGGTTCCTACGAGCAGTACTTC

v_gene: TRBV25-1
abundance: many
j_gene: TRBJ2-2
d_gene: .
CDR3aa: CASSFQNTGELFF
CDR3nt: TGTGCCAGCAGTTTCCAGAACACCGGGGAGCTGTTTTTT

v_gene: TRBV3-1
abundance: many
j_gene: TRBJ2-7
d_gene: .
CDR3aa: CASSQVAEQYF
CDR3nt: TGTGCCAGCAGCCAAGTTGCCGAGCAGTACTTC

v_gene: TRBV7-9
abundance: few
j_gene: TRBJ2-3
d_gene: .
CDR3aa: CASSLAGELADTQYF
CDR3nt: TGTGCCAGCAGCTTAGCCGGAGAACTGGCAGATACGCAGTATTTT

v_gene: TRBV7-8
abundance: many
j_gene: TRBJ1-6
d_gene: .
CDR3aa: CASSLGSPLHF
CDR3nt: TGTGCCAGCAGCTTAGGTTCACCCCTCCACTTT

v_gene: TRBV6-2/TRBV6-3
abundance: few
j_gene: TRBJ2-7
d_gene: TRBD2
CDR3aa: CASSYPSGRAGEQYF
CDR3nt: TGTGCCAGCAGTTACCCTAGCGGGAGGGCGGGTGAGCAGTACTTC

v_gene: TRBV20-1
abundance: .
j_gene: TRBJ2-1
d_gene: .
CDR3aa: CSATHQGGYYNEQFF
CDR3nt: TGCAGTGCTACTCACCAGGGGGGGTATTACAATGAGCAGTTCTTC

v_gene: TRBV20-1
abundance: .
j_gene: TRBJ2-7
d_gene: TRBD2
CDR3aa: CSAPTSGIGEQYF
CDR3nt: TGCAGTGCTCCGACTAGCGGGATCGGAGAGCAGTACTTC

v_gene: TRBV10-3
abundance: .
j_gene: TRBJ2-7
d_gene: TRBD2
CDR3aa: CAIMRESPYEQYF
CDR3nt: TGTGCCATCATGCGGGAGTCTCCCTACGAGCAGTACTTC

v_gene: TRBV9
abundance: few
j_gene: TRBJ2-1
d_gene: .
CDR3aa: CASKGDNEQFF
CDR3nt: TGTGCCAGCAAGGGGGACAATGAGCAGTTCTTC

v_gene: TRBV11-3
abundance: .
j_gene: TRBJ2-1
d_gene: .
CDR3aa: CASSPGGFFNEQFF
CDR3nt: TGTGCCAGCAGCCCCGGCGGGTTCTTCAATGAGCAGTTCTTC

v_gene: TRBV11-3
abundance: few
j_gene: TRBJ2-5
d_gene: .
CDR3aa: CASSLEFDSQETQYF
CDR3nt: TGTGCCAGCAGCTTAGAGTTCGACAGCCAAGAGACCCAGTACTTC

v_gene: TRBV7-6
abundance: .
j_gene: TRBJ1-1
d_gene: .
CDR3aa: CASSSFWTQVEAFF
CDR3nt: TGTGCCAGCAGCTCGTTCTGGACACAGGTTGAAGCTTTCTTT

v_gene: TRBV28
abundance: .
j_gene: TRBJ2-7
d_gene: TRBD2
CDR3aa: CASRLPGERDVHEQYF
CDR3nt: TGTGCCAGCAGGCTCCCTGGGGAGCGGGATGTCCACGAGCAGTACTTC

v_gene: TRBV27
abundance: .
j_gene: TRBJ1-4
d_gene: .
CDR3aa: CASSLAHGAKLFF
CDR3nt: TGTGCCAGCAGCTTAGCCCACGGGGCGAAACTGTTTTTT

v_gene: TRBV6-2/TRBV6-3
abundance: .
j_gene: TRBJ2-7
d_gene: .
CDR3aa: CASSAGTYSYEQYF
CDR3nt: TGTGCCAGCAGTGCCGGGACTTACTCCTACGAGCAGTACTTC

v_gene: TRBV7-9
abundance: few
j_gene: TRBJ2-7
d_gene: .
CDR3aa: CASSYDFSPYEQYF
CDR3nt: TGTGCCAGCAGCTACGACTTCTCCCCCTACGAGCAGTACTTC

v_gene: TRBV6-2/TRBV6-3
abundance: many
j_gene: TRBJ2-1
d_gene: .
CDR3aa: CASIGQSYNEQFF
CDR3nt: TGTGCCAGCATCGGACAGTCCTACAATGAGCAGTTCTTC

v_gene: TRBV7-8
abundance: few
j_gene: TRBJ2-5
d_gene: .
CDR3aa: CASSLAGRETQYF
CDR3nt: TGTGCCAGCAGCTTAGCAGGGAGAGAGACCCAGTACTTC

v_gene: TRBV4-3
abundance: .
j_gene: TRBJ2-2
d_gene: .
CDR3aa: CASSQDPSMGTGELFF
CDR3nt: TGCGCCAGCAGCCAAGATCCCAGCATGGGCACCGGGGAGCTGTTTTTT

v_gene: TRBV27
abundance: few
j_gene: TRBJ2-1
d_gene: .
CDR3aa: CASSLALDSYNEQFF
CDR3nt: TGTGCCAGCAGCCTAGCCCTAGACTCCTACAATGAGCAGTTCTTC

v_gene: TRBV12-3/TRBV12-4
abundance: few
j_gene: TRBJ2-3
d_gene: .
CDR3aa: CASRKDISDTQYF
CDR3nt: TGTGCCAGCAGAAAGGATATATCAGATACGCAGTATTTT

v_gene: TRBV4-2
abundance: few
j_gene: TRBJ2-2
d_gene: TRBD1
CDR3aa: CASSQGDQGAIGELFF
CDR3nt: TGTGCCAGCAGCCAAGGAGATCAGGGGGCTATCGGGGAGCTGTTTTTT

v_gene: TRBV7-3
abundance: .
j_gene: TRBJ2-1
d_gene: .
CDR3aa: CATQLGSDSTYNEQFF
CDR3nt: TGTGCCACCCAGCTCGGTTCCGACAGTACCTACAATGAGCAGTTCTTC

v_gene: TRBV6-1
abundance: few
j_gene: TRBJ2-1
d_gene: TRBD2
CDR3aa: CASSLGFSGNTNEQFF
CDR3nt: TGTGCCAGCAGTCTAGGCTTTAGCGGGAACACCAATGAGCAGTTCTTC

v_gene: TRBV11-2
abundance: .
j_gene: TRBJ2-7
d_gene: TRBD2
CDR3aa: CASSLSGGRGWYEQYF
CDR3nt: TGTGCCAGCAGCTTATCTGGCGGGAGAGGGTGGTACGAGCAGTACTTC

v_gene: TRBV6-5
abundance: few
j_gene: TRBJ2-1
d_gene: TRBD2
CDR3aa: CASTLLSSGRAENEQFF
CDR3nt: TGTGCCAGCACCCTTCTATCTAGCGGGAGGGCCGAAAATGAGCAGTTCTTC

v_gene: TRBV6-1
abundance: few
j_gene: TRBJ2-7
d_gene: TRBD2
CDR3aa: CAISPGLGAYEQYF
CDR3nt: TGTGCCATCTCTCCGGGACTAGGGGCCTACGAGCAGTACTTC

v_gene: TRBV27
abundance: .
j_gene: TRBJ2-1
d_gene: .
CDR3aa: CASSQGTNAGNEQFF
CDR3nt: TGTGCCAGCTCCCAAGGGACCAACGCTGGGAATGAGCAGTTCTTC

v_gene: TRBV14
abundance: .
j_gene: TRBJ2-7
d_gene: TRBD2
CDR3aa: CASSQAGDYSYEQYF
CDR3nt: TGTGCCAGCAGCCAAGCCGGGGACTACTCCTACGAGCAGTACTTC

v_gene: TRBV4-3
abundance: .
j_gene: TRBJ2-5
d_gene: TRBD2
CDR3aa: CASSQEREQETQYF
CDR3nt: TGCGCCAGCAGCCAAGAGCGGGAGCAAGAGACCCAGTACTTC

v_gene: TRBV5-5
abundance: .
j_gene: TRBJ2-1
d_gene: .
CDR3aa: CASVDGEQFF
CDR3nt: TGTGCCAGCGTAGATGGTGAGCAGTTCTTC

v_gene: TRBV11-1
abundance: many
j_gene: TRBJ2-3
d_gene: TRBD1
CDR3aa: CASRSTGSGTDTQYF
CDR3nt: TGTGCCAGCAGGTCGACAGGGAGTGGGACAGATACGCAGTATTTT

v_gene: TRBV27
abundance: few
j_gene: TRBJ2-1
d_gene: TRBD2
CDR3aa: CAIGTSGTGNEQFF
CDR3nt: TGTGCCATCGGGACTAGCGGGACGGGAAATGAGCAGTTCTTC

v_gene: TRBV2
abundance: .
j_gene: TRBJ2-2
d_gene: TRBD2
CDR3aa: CASSGGLAGVLNTGELFF
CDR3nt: TGTGCCAGCAGTGGCGGACTAGCGGGTGTTTTGAACACCGGGGAGCTGTTTTTT

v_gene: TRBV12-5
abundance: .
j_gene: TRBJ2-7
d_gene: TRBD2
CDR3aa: CASGPLAGGEEQYF
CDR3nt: TGTGCTAGTGGCCCCTTGGCGGGAGGAGAAGAGCAGTACTTC

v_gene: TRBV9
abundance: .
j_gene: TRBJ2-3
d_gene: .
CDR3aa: CASSVGIELYF
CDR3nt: TGTGCCAGCAGCGTAGGTATAGAGCTGTATTTT

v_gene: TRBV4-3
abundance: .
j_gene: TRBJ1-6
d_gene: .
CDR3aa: CASSQAGGGAYNSPLHF
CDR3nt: TGCGCCAGCAGCCAAGCCGGGGGGGGTGCCTATAATTCACCCCTCCACTTT

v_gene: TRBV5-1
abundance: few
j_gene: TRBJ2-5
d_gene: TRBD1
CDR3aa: CASSVGWTGGRETQYF
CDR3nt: TGCGCCAGCAGCGTTGGATGGACAGGGGGGAGAGAGACCCAGTACTTC

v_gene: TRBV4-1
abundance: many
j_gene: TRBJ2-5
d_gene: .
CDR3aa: CASSQTPGEQWETQYF
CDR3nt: TGCGCCAGCAGCCAAACCCCCGGAGAACAGTGGGAGACCCAGTACTTC

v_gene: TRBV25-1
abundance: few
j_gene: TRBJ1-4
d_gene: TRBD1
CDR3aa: CASSDFPGQGGEKLFF
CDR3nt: TGTGCCAGCAGTGATTTCCCGGGACAGGGTGGTGAAAAACTGTTTTTT

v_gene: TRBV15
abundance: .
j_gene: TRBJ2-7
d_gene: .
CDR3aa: CATSPAEASYEQYF
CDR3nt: TGTGCCACCAGCCCCGCGGAGGCCTCCTACGAGCAGTACTTC

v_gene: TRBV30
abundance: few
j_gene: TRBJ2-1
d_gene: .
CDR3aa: CAYPTGGGSYNEQFF
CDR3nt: TGTGCCTACCCAACGGGCGGTGGCTCCTACAATGAGCAGTTCTTC

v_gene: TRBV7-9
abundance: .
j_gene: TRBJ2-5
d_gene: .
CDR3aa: CASSLLSRETQYF
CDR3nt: TGTGCCAGCAGCTTATTATCCCGGGAGACCCAGTACTTC

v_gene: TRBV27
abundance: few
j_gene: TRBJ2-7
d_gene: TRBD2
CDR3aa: CASSSLAGGSYEQYF
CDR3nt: TGTGCCAGCAGTTCTCTAGCGGGGGGCTCCTACGAGCAGTACTTC

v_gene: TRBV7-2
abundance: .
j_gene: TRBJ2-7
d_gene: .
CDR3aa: CASSLSAAAYEQYF
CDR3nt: TGTGCCAGCAGCTTAAGCGCAGCAGCCTACGAGCAGTACTTC

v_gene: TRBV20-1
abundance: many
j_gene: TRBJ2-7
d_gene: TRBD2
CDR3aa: CSASRSGLAAYEQYF
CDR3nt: TGCAGTGCGAGTCGTTCAGGACTAGCGGCATACGAGCAGTACTTC

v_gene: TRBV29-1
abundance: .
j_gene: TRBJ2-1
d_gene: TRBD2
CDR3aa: CSVEVLAGASNEQFF
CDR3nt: TGCAGCGTTGAAGTCCTAGCGGGAGCGTCCAATGAGCAGTTCTTC

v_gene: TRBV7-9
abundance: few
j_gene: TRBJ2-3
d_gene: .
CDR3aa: CASSTRGGLRQYF
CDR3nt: TGTGCCAGCAGCACCCGCGGGGGCCTGCGGCAGTATTTT

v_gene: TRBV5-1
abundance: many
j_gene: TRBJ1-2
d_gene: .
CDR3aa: CASSFTSPSGYTF
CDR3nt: TGCGCCAGCAGCTTCACTTCACCGAGCGGCTACACCTTC

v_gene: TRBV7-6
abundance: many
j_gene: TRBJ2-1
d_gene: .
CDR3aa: CASSLVDEGFDNEQFF
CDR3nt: TGTGCCAGCAGCTTAGTCGATGAGGGGTTCGACAATGAGCAGTTCTTC

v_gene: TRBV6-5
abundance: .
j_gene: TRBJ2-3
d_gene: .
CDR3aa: CASSYTSLGTDTQYF
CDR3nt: TGTGCCAGCAGTTACACAAGTTTGGGCACAGATACGCAGTATTTT

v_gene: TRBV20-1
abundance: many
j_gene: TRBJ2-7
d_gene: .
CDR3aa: CSARPRQANEQYF
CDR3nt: TGCAGTGCTAGACCACGACAGGCGAACGAGCAGTACTTC

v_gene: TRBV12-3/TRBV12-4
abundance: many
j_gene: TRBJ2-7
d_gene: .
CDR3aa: CASRLGGEQYF
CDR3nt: TGTGCCAGCAGGTTGGGTGGCGAGCAGTACTTC